In this sample, the clone carrying this T cell receptor beta chain turned up a few times. The antigen remains undetermined. Genes and germline are mouse. The observed sequence ends 4 residues before the CDR3 terminus, with the missing tail filled in from the germline J gene. Different DNA sequences within this sample yield the same CDR3. The V and J ends lost 0 bases and 0 bases respectively, with 8 bases between them. CDR1 is LGHNA, CDR2 YNLKQL, per germline (reference sequence). The CDR3 is made up of 16 amino acids. These data originate in a study of CD8+ T cells in alopecia areata. The study's findings and limits: Sequencing of scalp samples also includes resident alphabeta T cells from normal skin. For lesional scalp, especially alopecia totalis/universalis, clonality was higher than in normal scalp.

Extracted RNA was reverse transcribed into cDNA, the sequencing template. TCRdb's table, derived via immunoSEQ multiplex PCR, lists solely in-frame clones and lacks some. The sample offers roughly 260,000 clones and no singletons, the top ten holding more than 1%. A panel of CD4, CD8alpha, NKG2D, NKG2ACE and other markers served to sort pooled cutaneous lymph node cells. Sequencing was done on a sample of CD4+ T cells sorted from a lymph node. The clonotype originates from a C3H/HeJ mouse with alopecia areata. Strain MHC haplotype: H2-k. The V gene is TRBV5, the J gene TRBJ2-2, with D possibly being TRBD1 (6 bases). The CDR3 DNA, read in part, is TGTGCCAGCAGCCAAGATAGGGGGTCAAACACCGGG. Its translation is CASSQDRGSNTG. The full-length CDR3 reads as CASSQDRGSNTGQLYF.